What follows are 2 T cell receptor beta chains derived from one specimen sequenced in a study of shared clonotypes between healthy human individuals. Assay: immunoSEQ multiplex PCR; the TCRdb copy retains only in-frame clones and omits some. The table has more than 2,000,000 clones, 85% to 95% seen once. The sequenced material came from naive CD4+ T cells sorted from blood. Subset specified: CD45RA+ positively selected. The receptor source for this set is a man in his late teens or twenties in good health.

The chain couples TRBV19 to TRBJ2-4; D might be TRBD1 or TRBD2, each matching 5 bases. V was clipped by 5 bases and J by 7 bases, with 15 bases between them. Germline CDR1 is LNHDA and CDR2 is SQIVND (reference sequence). The CDR3 sequence is 14 residues long. CDR3 sequence reads: CASSLRDQLNIQYF. Here the CDR3 DNA reads TGTGCCAGTAGTCTCCGGGACCAATTGAACATTCAGTACTTC.

The gene calls are TRBV5-6 and TRBJ1-1; D might be TRBD1 (6 bases). Between the trimmed V and J ends, which lost 0 bases and 1 base, there was a span of 13 bases. Looked up from germline, CDR1 is SGHDT and CDR2 is YYEEEE. The CDR3 loop spans 16 amino acids. The DNA for the CDR3 is TGTGCCAGCAGCTTGGAGGGGGAACAGAGGAACACTGAAGCTTTCTTT. This gives the protein CASSLEGEQRNTEAFF.